This TCR beta chain was retrieved from a study of patients and donors after allogeneic stem cell transplantation. Germline V gives CDR1 DFQATT, CDR2 SNEGSKA (reference sequence). This CDR3 spans 15 amino acids. The germline V and J ends were trimmed by 7 bases and 0 bases, with 16 bases remaining between them. TCRdb re-called the RT-PCR reads with MiXCR, one entry per CDR3 protein. Among hundreds of thousands of distinct CDR3 sequences listed, 16% were seen once. Sequencing was carried out using blood, either unsorted or a sorted T cell fraction (not recorded which). This TCR derives from a human donor who was either an allogeneic HSCT recipient or a stem cell or donor lymphocyte infusion donor (not recorded which). It is not recorded whose cells these are; they may come from a transplant donor. The rearrangement uses TRBV20-1 and TRBJ2-1; D call uncertain. CDR3 amino acids: CSVKTFLSSYNEQFF. CDR3 nucleotide sequence: TGCAGTGTCAAGACTTTTCTTAGCTCCTACAATGAGCAGTTCTTC.